What follows are 13 T cell receptor beta chains derived from one specimen sequenced in a study of early stage breast cancer tumors (dated by TCRdb to about 2017). Preparation of the library involved the immunoSEQ multiplex PCR assay. Here the immuneACCESS table is served through TCRdb, limited to in-frame sequences with V and J called. Missing clones are a known gap in these copies; in checked studies unresolved V genes cover under half, and the rest lacks a known reason. The sample table holds 2,700 or so clones, of which roughly 65% were seen once. Of the sample, 20% to 25% is held by the ten largest clones. Sample: normal breast tissue next to the tumor. These receptors all stem from a person aged 45 to 60 with breast cancer.

This clone showed up just a few times. This chain links TRBV12-5 with TRBJ2-4; no clear D. Germline V gives CDR1 LGHNT, CDR2 FRNRAP. The CDR3 is 14 residues long. V lost 9 bases, J lost 2 bases, and 14 bases lay in between. CDR3 nucleotide sequence: TGTGCTAGCGGTAGAGGTCGGACCAAAAACATTCAGTACTTC. Translated, it gives CASGRGRTKNIQYF.

This chain connects TRBV5-1 to TRBJ2-7, with 7 bases lining up with TRBD1. CDR3 length equals 12 residues. Germline values: CDR1 SGHRS, CDR2 YFSETQ. V lost 3 bases and J lost 5; bases outside the gene matches: 2. This CDR3 reads CASSSDRNEQYF. The DNA for the CDR3 is TGCGCCAGCAGCTCGGACAGGAACGAGCAGTACTTC.

The V gene is TRBV21-1, the J gene TRBJ1-1. TRBV21-1 is listed as a pseudogene. The CDR3 runs to 10 residues. This CDR3 is CAGWGTEAFF. The CDR3 nucleotides read TGTGCCGGGTGGGGCACTGAAGCTTTCTTT.

A few counts support this clone. The chain employs TRBV12-5 and TRBJ2-1; D might be TRBD2 (6 bases). The CDR3 length is 13 residues. The V end lost 7 bases, the J end lost 6 bases, and 13 bases lay between the germline ends. Germline loops: CDR1 LGHNT, CDR2 FRNRAP. The chain's CDR3 is CASVPGGTNEQFF. The CDR3 DNA sequence: TGTGCTAGTGTCCCGGGCGGGACCAATGAGCAGTTCTTC.

This clone was detected only once. The gene calls are TRBV6-5 and TRBJ2-3, with a weak D call TRBD2 (5 bases). V dropped 2 bases and J dropped 2 bases, with 14 bases sitting between them. Germline V gene lookup returns CDR1 MNHEY and CDR2 SVGAGI. CDR3 size: 16 residues. DNA of the CDR3: TGTGCCAGCAGTTACGAAGGACTCCCTTCCACAGATACGCAGTATTTT. Amino acid sequence: CASSYEGLPSTDTQYF.

This clone showed up just a few times. The chain links TRBV4-1 to TRBJ1-2; D uncertain. The CDR3 runs 15 residues. Germline CDR1 reads MGHRA; CDR2 reads YSYEKL. With 0 bases removed from V and 8 bases from J, the gap between germline ends came to 16 bases. The CDR3 loop reads CASSQEGRKDRGYTF. In DNA form, the CDR3 reads TGCGCCAGCAGCCAAGAAGGAAGGAAGGATCGAGGCTACACCTTC.

The chain carries TRBV6-1 and TRBJ2-1, with a possible D match to TRBD1 (7 bases). The CDR3 has 13 amino acids. Looked up from germline, CDR1 is MNHNS and CDR2 is SASEGT. Deletions cut 7 bases from V and 4 bases from J, with 11 bases between. The CDR3 nucleotides are TGTGCCAGCACAGGGGGGACTTACAATGAGCAGTTCTTC. It yields the protein CASTGGTYNEQFF.

The V and J genes are TRBV10-3 and TRBJ2-2; TRBD1 might be the D (5 bases). This CDR3 has 17 amino acids. Germline V gene data show CDR1 as ENHRY and CDR2 as SYGVKD. V was clipped by 0 bases and J by 7 bases, with 18 bases between them. The CDR3 DNA reads TGTGCCATCAGTGAGTCGACTCGCGCCAGGGCGATCGGGGAGCTGTTTTTT. Its protein product is CAISESTRARAIGELFF.

This sequence joins TRBV4-3 and TRBJ1-2, with TRBD1 matching over 9 bases. The V segment lost 1 base and the J segment 7 bases; nucleotides outside the gene matches: 4. This CDR3 is 14 amino acids long. The germline gives CDR1 LGHNA, CDR2 YSLEER. CDR3 DNA: TGCGCCAGCAGCCAAGTTCGGACAGGGGCTGGCTACACCTTC. Translating it yields CASSQVRTGAGYTF.

This clone has only a few counts. For the CDR3, the DNA is TGTGCCAGCAGTCCCGGGACTAGACCAAAGGACAATGAGCAGTTCTTC. Its protein product is CASSPGTRPKDNEQFF. The chain combines TRBV2 with TRBJ2-1; 8 positions agree with TRBD2. This CDR3 spans 16 amino acids. The germline gives CDR1 SNHLY, CDR2 FYNNEI. The ends lost 5 bases at V and 5 bases at J; junction bases unmatched: 11.

This chain connects TRBV5-6 to TRBJ2-2; 11 nucleotides line up with TRBD1. This CDR3 has 16 amino acids. V trimming: 4 bases; J trimming: 8 bases; junction bases outside the gene matches: 10. Germline V lookup: CDR1 SGHDT, CDR2 YYEEEE. For the CDR3, the DNA is TGTGCCAGCAGCGCCGGACAGGGGGCGCTTTCGGGGGAGCTGTTTTTT. It encodes CASSAGQGALSGELFF.

This clone has a single count. The chain couples TRBV28 to TRBJ1-2, with TRBD1 as a possible D gene (5 bases). This CDR3 region has 16 residues. Germline V gene data show CDR1 as MDHEN and CDR2 as SYDVKM. Trimming took 1 base from V and 5 from J, leaving 17 bases between them. The DNA of the CDR3 is TGTGCCAGCAGTTTATTGGGGGGAAATAAGGATTATGGCTACACCTTC. Encoded protein: CASSLLGGNKDYGYTF.

The rearrangement links TRBV13 to TRBJ1-1, with D tentatively TRBD1 (6 bases). Germline V gene data show CDR1 as PRHDT and CDR2 as FYEKMQ (reference sequence). There are 13 residues in the CDR3. V dropped 5 bases and J dropped 2 bases, with 9 bases sitting between them. CDR3 loop: CASSHRVNTEAFF. In DNA form, the CDR3 reads TGTGCCAGCAGCCACAGGGTAAACACTGAAGCTTTCTTT.